The clone carrying this T cell receptor (beta chain) was detected only a few times. Its antigen is unidentified. TCRdb re-called the 5' RACE reads through MiXCR, storing one row per CDR3 protein. This sample has 400,000 to 450,000 distinct CDR3 sequences, with about 20% found just once. These data belong to a study of T-cell memory formation after mild COVID-19. Overall study results and limits: CD4+ contracting clones lay mainly in CM and EM, CD8+ ones in EMRA. Clones that shrank (day 15 to 85) were balanced CD4/CD8, whereas later expanders leaned CD4+.

V lost 0 bases and J lost 6, with 11 bases in between. The CDR3 runs 14 residues. Germline V gene data show CDR1 as DFQATT and CDR2 as SNEGSKA (reference sequence). The TCR comes from a man younger than 35 who had mild COVID-19 (a few samples of this study predate the infection). Cell type and time point are not known. The sample taken for sequencing was PBMCs or a T cell subset sorted from them (not recorded which). The chain joins TRBV20-1 to TRBJ2-2; D may be TRBD2 (5 bases). The CDR3: CSARDRRSPGELFF. The CDR3 DNA follows: TGCAGTGCTAGAGATCGGAGGAGTCCCGGGGAGCTGTTTTTT.